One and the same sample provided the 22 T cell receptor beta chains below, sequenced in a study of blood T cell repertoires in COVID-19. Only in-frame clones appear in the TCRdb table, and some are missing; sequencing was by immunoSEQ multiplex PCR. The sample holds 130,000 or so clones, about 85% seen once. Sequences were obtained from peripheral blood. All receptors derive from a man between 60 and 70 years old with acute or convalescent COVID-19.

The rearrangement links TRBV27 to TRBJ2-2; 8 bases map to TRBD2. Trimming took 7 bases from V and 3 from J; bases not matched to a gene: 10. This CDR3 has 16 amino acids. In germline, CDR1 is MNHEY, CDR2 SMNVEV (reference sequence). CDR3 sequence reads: CASNSKRELYTGELFF. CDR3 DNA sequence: TGTGCCAGCAACTCCAAGCGGGAGTTGTACACCGGGGAGCTGTTTTTT.

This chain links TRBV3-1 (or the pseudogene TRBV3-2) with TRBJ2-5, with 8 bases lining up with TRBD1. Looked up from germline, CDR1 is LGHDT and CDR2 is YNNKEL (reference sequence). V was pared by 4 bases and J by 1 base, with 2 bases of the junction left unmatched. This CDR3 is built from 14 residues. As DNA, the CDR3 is TGTGCCAGCAGCCTGGGACAGGTCCAAGAGACCCAGTACTTC. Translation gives CASSLGQVQETQYF.

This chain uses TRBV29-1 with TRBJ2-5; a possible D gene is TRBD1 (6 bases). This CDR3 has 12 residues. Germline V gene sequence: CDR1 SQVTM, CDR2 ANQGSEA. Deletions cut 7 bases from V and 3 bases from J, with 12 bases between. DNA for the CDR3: TGCAGCGCCAATCAGGGGAAAGAGACCCAGTACTTC. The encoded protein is CSANQGKETQYF.

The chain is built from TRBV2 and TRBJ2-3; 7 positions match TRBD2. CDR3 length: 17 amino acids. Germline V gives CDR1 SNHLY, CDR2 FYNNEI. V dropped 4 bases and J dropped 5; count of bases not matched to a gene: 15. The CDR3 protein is CASSGGGIADPQDTQYF. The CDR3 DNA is TGTGCCAGCAGTGGGGGGGGGATAGCGGACCCACAAGATACGCAGTATTTT.

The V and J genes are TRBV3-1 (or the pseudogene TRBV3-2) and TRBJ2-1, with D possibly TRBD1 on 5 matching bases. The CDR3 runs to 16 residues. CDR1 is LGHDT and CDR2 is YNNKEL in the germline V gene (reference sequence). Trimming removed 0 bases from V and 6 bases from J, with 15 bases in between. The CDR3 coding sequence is TGTGCCAGCAGCCAAGATATGGCAGGGTGGTCCAATGAGCAGTTCTTC. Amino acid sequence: CASSQDMAGWSNEQFF.

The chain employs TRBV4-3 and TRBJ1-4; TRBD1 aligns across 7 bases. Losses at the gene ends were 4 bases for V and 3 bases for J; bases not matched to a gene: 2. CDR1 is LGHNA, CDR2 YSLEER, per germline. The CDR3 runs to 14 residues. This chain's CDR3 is CASSRRGANEKLFF. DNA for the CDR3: TGCGCCAGCAGCCGCAGGGGGGCTAATGAAAAACTGTTTTTT.

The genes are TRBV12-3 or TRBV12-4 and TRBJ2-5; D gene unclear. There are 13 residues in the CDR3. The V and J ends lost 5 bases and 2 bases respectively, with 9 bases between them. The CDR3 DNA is TGTGCCAGCAGTCGTACAGAGCAAGAGACCCAGTACTTC. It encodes CASSRTEQETQYF.

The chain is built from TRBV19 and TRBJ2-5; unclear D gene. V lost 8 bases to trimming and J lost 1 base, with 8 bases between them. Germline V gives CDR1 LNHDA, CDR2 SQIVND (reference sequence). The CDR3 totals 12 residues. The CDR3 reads CASGNIQETQYF. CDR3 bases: TGTGCCAGTGGCAACATCCAAGAGACCCAGTACTTC.

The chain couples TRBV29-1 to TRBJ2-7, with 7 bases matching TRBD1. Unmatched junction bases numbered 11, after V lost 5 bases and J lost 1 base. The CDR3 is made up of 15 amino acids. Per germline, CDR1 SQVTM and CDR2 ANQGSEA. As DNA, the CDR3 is TGCAGCGTTTCTAGTCCGGGACAGAGTTCCTACGAGCAGTACTTC. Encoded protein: CSVSSPGQSSYEQYF.

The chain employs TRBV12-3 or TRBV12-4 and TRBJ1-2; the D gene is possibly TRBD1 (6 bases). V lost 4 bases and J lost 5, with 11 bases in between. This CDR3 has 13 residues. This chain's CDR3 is CASSSSRGYGYTF. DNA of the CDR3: TGTGCCAGCAGTTCCTCTAGGGGGTATGGCTACACCTTC.

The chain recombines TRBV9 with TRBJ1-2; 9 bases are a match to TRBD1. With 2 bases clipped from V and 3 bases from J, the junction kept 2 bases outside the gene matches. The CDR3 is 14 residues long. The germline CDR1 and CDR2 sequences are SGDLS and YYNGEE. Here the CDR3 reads CASSVTGGDYGYTF. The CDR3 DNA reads TGTGCCAGCAGCGTGACAGGGGGGGACTATGGCTACACCTTC.

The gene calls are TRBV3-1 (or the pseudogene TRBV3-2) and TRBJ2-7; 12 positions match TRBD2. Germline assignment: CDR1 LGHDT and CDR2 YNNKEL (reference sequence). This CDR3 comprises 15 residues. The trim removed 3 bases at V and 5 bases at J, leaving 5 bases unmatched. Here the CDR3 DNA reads TGTGCCAGCAGCCATCTAGCGGGGGGGATGAACGAGCAGTACTTC. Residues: CASSHLAGGMNEQYF.

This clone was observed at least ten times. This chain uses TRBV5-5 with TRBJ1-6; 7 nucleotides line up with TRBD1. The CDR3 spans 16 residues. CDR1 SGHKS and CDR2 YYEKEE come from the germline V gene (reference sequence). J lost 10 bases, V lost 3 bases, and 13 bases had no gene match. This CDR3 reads CASSSRTGVAGSPLHF. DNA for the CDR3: TGTGCCAGCAGCTCCCGAACAGGGGTGGCGGGATCACCCCTCCACTTT.

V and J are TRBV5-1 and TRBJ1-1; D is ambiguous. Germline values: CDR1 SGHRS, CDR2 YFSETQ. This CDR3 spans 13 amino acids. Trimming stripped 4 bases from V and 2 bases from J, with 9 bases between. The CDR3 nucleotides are TGCGCCAGCAGCCCGAGGGTAAACACTGAAGCTTTCTTT. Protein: CASSPRVNTEAFF.

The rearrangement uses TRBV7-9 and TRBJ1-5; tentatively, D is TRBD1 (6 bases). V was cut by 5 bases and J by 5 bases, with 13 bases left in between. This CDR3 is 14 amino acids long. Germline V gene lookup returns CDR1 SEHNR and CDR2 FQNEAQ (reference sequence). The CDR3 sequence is CASSQGGVDQPQHF. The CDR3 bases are TGTGCCAGCAGCCAAGGGGGAGTTGATCAGCCCCAGCATTTT.

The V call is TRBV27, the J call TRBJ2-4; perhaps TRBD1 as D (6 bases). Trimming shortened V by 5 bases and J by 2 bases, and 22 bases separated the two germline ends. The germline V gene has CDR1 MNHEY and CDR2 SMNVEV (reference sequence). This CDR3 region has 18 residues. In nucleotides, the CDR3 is TGTGCCAGCAGTCCCCTGACAGGTGCGGCGCTTTCCAAAAACATTCAGTACTTC. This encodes CASSPLTGAALSKNIQYF.

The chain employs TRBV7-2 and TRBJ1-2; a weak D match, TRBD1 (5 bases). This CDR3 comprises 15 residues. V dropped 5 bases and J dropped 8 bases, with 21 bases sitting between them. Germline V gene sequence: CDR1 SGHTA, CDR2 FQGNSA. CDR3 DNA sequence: TGTGCCAGCAGCCCGGGGGTCCCGTTGGTCGAAGGCTACACCTTC. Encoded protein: CASSPGVPLVEGYTF.

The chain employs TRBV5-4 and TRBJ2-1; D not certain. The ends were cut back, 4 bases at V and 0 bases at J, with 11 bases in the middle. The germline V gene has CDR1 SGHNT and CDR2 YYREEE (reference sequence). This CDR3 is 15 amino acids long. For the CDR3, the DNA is TGTGCCAGCAGCCCCGACCGGAGCTCCTACAATGAGCAGTTCTTC. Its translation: CASSPDRSSYNEQFF. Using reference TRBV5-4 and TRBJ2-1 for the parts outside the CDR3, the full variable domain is ETGVTQSPTHLIKTRGQQVTLRCSSQSGHNTVSWYQQALGQGPQFIFQYYREEENGRGNFPPRFSGLQFPNYSSELNVNALELDDSALYLCASSPDRSSYNEQFFGPGTRLTVL.

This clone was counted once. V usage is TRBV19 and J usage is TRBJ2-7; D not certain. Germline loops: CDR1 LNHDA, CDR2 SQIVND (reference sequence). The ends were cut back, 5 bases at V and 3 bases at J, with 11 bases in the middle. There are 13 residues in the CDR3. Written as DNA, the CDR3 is TGTGCCAGTAGTTCTGAACCGGGCTACGAGCAGTACTTC. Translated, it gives CASSSEPGYEQYF.

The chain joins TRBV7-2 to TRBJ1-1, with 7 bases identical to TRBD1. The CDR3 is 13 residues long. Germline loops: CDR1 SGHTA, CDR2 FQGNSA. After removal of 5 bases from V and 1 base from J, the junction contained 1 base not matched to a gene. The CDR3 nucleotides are TGTGCCAGCAGCACAGGGGCGAACACTGAAGCTTTCTTT. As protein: CASSTGANTEAFF.

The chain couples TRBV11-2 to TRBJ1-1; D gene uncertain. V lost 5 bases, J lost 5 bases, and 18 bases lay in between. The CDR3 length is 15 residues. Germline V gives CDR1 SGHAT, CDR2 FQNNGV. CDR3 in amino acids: CASSAQAAGDTEAFF. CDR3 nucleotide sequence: TGTGCCAGCAGCGCCCAAGCTGCGGGAGATACTGAAGCTTTCTTT.

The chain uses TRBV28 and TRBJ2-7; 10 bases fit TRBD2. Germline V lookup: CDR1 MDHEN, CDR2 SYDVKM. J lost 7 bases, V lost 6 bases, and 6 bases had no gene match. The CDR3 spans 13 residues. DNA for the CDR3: TGTGCCAGCAGGCTAGCGGGAGTGGTAGAGCAGTACTTC. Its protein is CASRLAGVVEQYF.